These 28 T cell receptor beta chains share one sample of origin, sequenced in a study of shared clonotypes between healthy human individuals. Libraries were prepared by immunoSEQ multiplex PCR; TCRdb keeps only in-frame clonotypes and omits some of them. The sample yields around 1.6 million clones, approximately 98% seen once. What was sequenced was naive CD4+ T cells sorted from blood. Subset reported: CD45RA+ positively selected. These TCRs come from a man aged 25 to 45 in good health.

This chain connects TRBV11-2 to TRBJ1-4; TRBD1 agrees at 7 bases. The ends lost 4 bases at V and 7 bases at J; junction bases unmatched: 6. Germline V gene sequence: CDR1 SGHAT, CDR2 FQNNGV. The CDR3 loop spans 14 amino acids. The CDR3, as DNA: TGTGCCAGCAGCTCCGTTAGGGGGCTTGAAAAACTGTTTTTT. Its protein is CASSSVRGLEKLFF.

The rearrangement uses TRBV6-6 and TRBJ2-7; TRBD2 might be the D (5 bases). This CDR3 is built from 14 residues. From germline, CDR1 is MNHNY and CDR2 SVGAGI (reference sequence). Trimming took 0 bases from V and 5 from J, leaving 11 bases between them. CDR3 sequence reads: CASSYSKLVHEQYF. The CDR3 coding sequence is TGTGCCAGCAGTTACTCGAAACTAGTCCACGAGCAGTACTTC.

A word on this clone: This specimen includes other DNA sequences encoding the same CDR3. The chain joins TRBV4-3 to TRBJ1-2; D possibly corresponds to TRBD1 (5 bases). Trimming pared 0 bases from V and 2 bases from J, leaving 7 bases between. Germline CDR1 and CDR2: LGHNA and YSLEER. The CDR3 totals 14 residues. CDR3 coding DNA: TGCGCCAGCAGCCAAGACAGGGCAAACTATGGCTACACCTTC. Translation: CASSQDRANYGYTF.

This chain joins TRBV7-8 and TRBJ2-7; the match to TRBD2 covers 11 bases. After removal of 1 base from V and 2 bases from J, the junction contained 10 bases not matched to a gene. Germline assignment: CDR1 SGHVS and CDR2 FQNEAQ. CDR3 length equals 18 residues. CDR3 loop: CASSLGLAGGPSPYEQYF. CDR3 DNA sequence: TGTGCCAGCAGCTTAGGTTTAGCGGGAGGGCCTAGCCCCTACGAGCAGTACTTC.

Remarks on this clone: Other DNA sequences in the sample encode the same CDR3. The chain is built from TRBV15 and TRBJ2-1; D uncertain. V shed 1 base and J shed 0 bases, with 7 bases lying between them. There are 15 residues in the CDR3. The germline V gene has CDR1 LNHNV and CDR2 YYDKDF (reference sequence). CDR3: CATSRGASSYNEQFF. DNA for the CDR3: TGTGCCACCAGCAGAGGGGCGAGCTCCTACAATGAGCAGTTCTTC.

This chain uses TRBV28 with TRBJ1-4, with 8 bases identical to TRBD1. The CDR3 has 14 residues. The germline CDR1 and CDR2 sequences are MDHEN and SYDVKM. J gave up 5 bases and V 4 bases, and 3 bases lay outside the gene matches. This CDR3 reads CASSSGQENEKLFF. The CDR3 DNA reads TGTGCCAGCAGTTCGGGACAGGAGAATGAAAAACTGTTTTTT.

This chain uses TRBV19 with TRBJ2-3, with D hard to call. The germline V gene has CDR1 LNHDA and CDR2 SQIVND (reference sequence). Trimming took off 3 bases at V and 2 bases at J, with 12 bases between the two ends. The CDR3 spans 15 residues. CDR3 protein: CASSIGYGYTDTQYF. The CDR3 bases are TGTGCCAGTAGTATTGGGTACGGATACACAGATACGCAGTATTTT.

With respect to this clone: The same CDR3 arises from other DNA sequences in this sample as well. This chain uses TRBV7-3 with TRBJ2-5; D is uncertain. The germline V and J ends were trimmed by 3 bases and 4 bases, with 9 bases remaining between them. This CDR3 has 13 residues. The germline gives CDR1 SGHTA, CDR2 FQGTGA. This CDR3 reads CASSLSGRETQYF. The DNA of the CDR3 is TGTGCCAGCAGCTTGTCGGGTAGAGAGACCCAGTACTTC.

The rearrangement joins TRBV10-1 to TRBJ2-1, with 10 bases that match TRBD2. Germline loops: CDR1 WNHNN, CDR2 SYGVQD (reference sequence). J gave up 7 bases and V 0 bases, and 12 bases lay outside the gene matches. The CDR3 contains 18 residues. The DNA of the CDR3 is TGCGCCAGCAGTGAGTCGACGAGGCTAGCGGGAGTTAAGAATGAGCAGTTCTTC. Translation gives CASSESTRLAGVKNEQFF.

The rearrangement joins TRBV25-1 to TRBJ2-1; TRBD2 matches at 13 bases. Germline assignment: CDR1 MGHDK and CDR2 SYGVNS. CDR3 length: 16 residues. Trimming at V came to 8 bases and at J to 5 bases, leaving 9 bases not matched to a gene. CDR3 protein: CASVRTSGSGDNEQFF. In DNA, the CDR3 is TGTGCCAGCGTGAGGACTAGCGGGAGTGGCGACAATGAGCAGTTCTTC. The full variable domain, with the rest looked up from reference TRBV25-1 and TRBJ2-1, is EADIYQTPRYLVIGTGKKITLECSQTMGHDKMYWYQQDPGMELHLIHYSYGVNSTEKGDLSSESTVSRIRTEHFPLTLESARPSHTSQYLCASVRTSGSGDNEQFFGPGTRLTVL.

This clone was detected once. V gene TRBV28 combines with J gene TRBJ1-3, with unresolved D. CDR1 and CDR2 (germline): MDHEN, SYDVKM. Trimming pared 5 bases from V and 2 bases from J, leaving 4 bases between. This CDR3 region has 12 residues. In DNA, the CDR3 is TGTGCCAGCAGTGACACTGGAAACACCATATATTTT. Translated, it gives CASSDTGNTIYF.

The J gene is TRBJ2-5, the V gene TRBV2; no clear D gene. V was cut by 8 bases and J by 4 bases, with 5 bases left in between. The CDR3 has 10 residues. The V gene's germline CDR1 is SNHLY and CDR2 FYNNEI. DNA of the CDR3: TGTGCCAGCGGTAGAGAGACCCAGTACTTC. Protein: CASGRETQYF.

The V call is TRBV6-5, the J call TRBJ2-7, with 8 bases lining up with TRBD1. The junction had 4 bases not matched to a gene; V was cut back by 6 bases and J by 6 bases. Germline V gene data show CDR1 as MNHEY and CDR2 as SVGAGI. The CDR3 is 12 amino acids. The CDR3 DNA reads as TGTGCCAGCAGAACCGGACAGGGCGAGCAGTACTTC. It is translated as CASRTGQGEQYF.

The rearrangement uses TRBV27 and TRBJ2-1; D not certain. This CDR3 has 11 residues. The V and J ends lost 10 bases and 7 bases respectively, with 11 bases between them. The V gene's germline CDR1 is MNHEY and CDR2 SMNVEV (reference sequence). Here the CDR3 reads CAIKDVNEQFF. The CDR3 DNA reads TGTGCCATCAAAGATGTGAATGAGCAGTTCTTC.

V is TRBV28 and J is TRBJ2-7; TRBD2 matches 10 bases. After removal of 3 bases from V and 3 bases from J, the junction contained 8 bases not matched to a gene. Germline V CDR1 and CDR2: MDHEN, SYDVKM. The length of the CDR3 is 16 residues. This CDR3 reads CASSFPGLAAHYEQYF. Written as DNA, the CDR3 is TGTGCCAGCAGTTTCCCTGGACTAGCGGCCCACTACGAGCAGTACTTC. Based on the CDR3 plus reference TRBV28 and TRBJ2-7, the full variable domain is DVKVTQSSRYLVKRTGEKVFLECVQDMDHENMFWYRQDPGLGLRLIYFSYDVKMKEKGDIPEGYSVSREKKERFSLILESASTNQTSMYLCASSFPGLAAHYEQYFGPGTRLTVT.

This chain connects TRBV7-8 to TRBJ2-7, with TRBD2 matching over 9 bases. The CDR3 covers 16 residues. The V gene's germline CDR1 is SGHVS and CDR2 FQNEAQ. Losses at the gene ends were 1 base for V and 4 bases for J; bases not matched to a gene: 8. As DNA, the CDR3 is TGTGCCAGCAGCTTAGTAGACGCGGGAGGGGTATACGAGCAGTACTTC. Translating gives CASSLVDAGGVYEQYF.

Remarks on this clone: This specimen includes other DNA sequences encoding the same CDR3. V is TRBV2 and J is TRBJ2-3; TRBD2 aligns across 11 bases. The CDR3 has 15 residues. Germline assignment: CDR1 SNHLY and CDR2 FYNNEI. After removal of 4 bases from V and 0 bases from J, the junction contained 0 bases not matched to a gene. The CDR3 loop reads CASSGLAGSTDTQYF. CDR3 bases: TGTGCCAGCAGTGGACTAGCGGGAAGCACAGATACGCAGTATTTT.

The chain employs TRBV5-1 and TRBJ2-2; 8 nucleotides align to TRBD1. The V segment lost 3 bases and the J segment 1 base; nucleotides outside the gene matches: 5. Germline V gene lookup returns CDR1 SGHRS and CDR2 YFSETQ. The CDR3 is 16 amino acids. Here the CDR3 DNA reads TGCGCCAGCAGCTCAACCGGGACAGGGAACACCGGGGAGCTGTTTTTT. It codes for CASSSTGTGNTGELFF.

The rearrangement links TRBV30 to TRBJ2-3, with 13 bases lining up with TRBD2. The germline V gene encodes CDR1 GTSNPN and CDR2 SVGIG (reference sequence). With V trimmed by 1 base and J by 4 bases, 8 bases remained unmatched. The CDR3 is made up of 17 amino acids. The DNA for the CDR3 is TGTGCCTGGAGTGGTCCTACTAGCGGGGGGGGCGCAGATACGCAGTATTTT. It specifies CAWSGPTSGGGADTQYF. The complete variable domain, with remaining parts taken from reference TRBV30 and TRBJ2-3, reads SQTIHQWPATLVQPVGSPLSLECTVEGTSNPNLYWYRQAAGRGLQLLFYSVGIGQISSEVPQNLSASRPQDRQFILSSKKLLLSDSGFYLCAWSGPTSGGGADTQYFGPGTRLTVL.

CDR3: CASSQDIMQPQHF. CDR3 sequence (DNA): TGTGCCAGCAGCCAAGATATAATGCAGCCCCAGCATTTT. The chain joins TRBV14 to TRBJ1-5, with D hard to call. This CDR3 comprises 13 residues. The germline V gene encodes CDR1 SGHDN and CDR2 FVKESK. The germline V and J ends were trimmed by 0 bases and 7 bases, with 7 bases remaining between them.

As DNA, the CDR3 is TGTGCCAGCAGCACGCGAACCGACAGGGTGAGTACAGATACGCAGTATTTT. Its protein product is CASSTRTDRVSTDTQYF. The J gene is TRBJ2-3, the V gene TRBV7-2; 7 bases are a match to TRBD1. This CDR3 comprises 17 residues. V shed 5 bases and J 3 bases; nucleotides not matched to a gene: 14. Germline values: CDR1 SGHTA, CDR2 FQGNSA.

The chain is built from TRBV15 and TRBJ2-1; TRBD2 aligns across 10 bases. The CDR3 contains 18 residues. The germline V gene has CDR1 LNHNV and CDR2 YYDKDF (reference sequence). Trimming removed 0 bases from V and 3 bases from J; junction bases left unmatched: 8. The CDR3, as DNA: TGTGCCACCAGCAGAGAAAATAGCGGGAGGACCTACTACAATGAGCAGTTCTTC. Protein: CATSRENSGRTYYNEQFF.

As concerns this clone: Within the sample, other DNA sequences also encode this same CDR3. The CDR3 DNA reads TGCGCCAGCAGCGGTGACAGGGGGGACACCGGGGAGCTGTTTTTT. This translates into CASSGDRGDTGELFF. The gene calls are TRBV5-1 and TRBJ2-2; the match to TRBD1 covers 9 bases. This CDR3 comprises 15 residues. From germline, CDR1 is SGHRS and CDR2 YFSETQ. Germline trimming cut 4 bases from V and 3 bases from J; bases unmatched to any gene: 4.

J is TRBJ2-1 and V is TRBV7-3; either TRBD1 or TRBD2 may supply D (5 bases each). The V gene's germline CDR1 is SGHTA and CDR2 FQGTGA. The CDR3 has 16 residues. Between the trimmed V and J ends, which lost 0 bases and 3 bases, there was a span of 12 bases. The CDR3 sequence: CASSLTVVGDYNEQFF. CDR3 coding DNA: TGTGCCAGCAGCTTAACTGTCGTGGGGGACTACAATGAGCAGTTCTTC.

This chain joins TRBV11-2 and TRBJ2-2, with 7 bases identical to TRBD1. The CDR3 runs 15 residues. After removal of 2 bases from V and 5 bases from J, the junction contained 5 bases not matched to a gene. The germline V gene has CDR1 SGHAT and CDR2 FQNNGV. CDR3 sequence (DNA): TGTGCCAGCAGCTTAAGGGACAGCAGAACCGGGGAGCTGTTTTTT. Encoded protein: CASSLRDSRTGELFF.

This rearrangement joins TRBV2 to TRBJ1-1; D ambiguous. The CDR3 runs to 14 residues. Trimming shortened V by 3 bases and J by 4 bases, and 12 bases separated the two germline ends. Germline assignment: CDR1 SNHLY and CDR2 FYNNEI. DNA of the CDR3: TGTGCCAGCAGTGAGTTGGTATGGGTCACTGAAGCTTTCTTT. Translated: CASSELVWVTEAFF.

The V call is TRBV15, the J call TRBJ2-2; no clear D. The ends were cut back, 3 bases at V and 2 bases at J, with 16 bases in the middle. The CDR3 extends over 17 amino acids. Germline CDR1 LNHNV, CDR2 YYDKDF (reference sequence). The CDR3 sequence is CATSRPLSTVNTGELFF. The CDR3, as DNA: TGTGCCACCAGCAGGCCCCTCAGTACGGTTAACACCGGGGAGCTGTTTTTT.

V usage is TRBV7-2 and J usage is TRBJ2-2; D is possibly TRBD2 (6 bases). Germline V gene sequence: CDR1 SGHTA, CDR2 FQGNSA. The CDR3 is 14 residues long. V lost 7 bases, J lost 0 bases, and 9 bases lay in between. The CDR3 sequence: CASTGGANTGELFF. The CDR3 nucleotides are TGTGCCAGCACCGGAGGGGCGAACACCGGGGAGCTGTTTTTT.